What follows is one T cell receptor (beta chain) and its context. This CDR3 region has 13 residues. Germline V gives CDR1 MNHEY, CDR2 SVGAGI. The V end lost 6 bases, the J end lost 4 bases, and 10 bases lay between the germline ends. The assay was immunoSEQ multiplex PCR, and TCRdb's table has in-frame clones only and misses some. Among around 60,000 clones listed, about 90% were seen once. These data come from a study of T cell changes during pregnancy in multiple sclerosis. This material consisted of CD4+ T cells from peripheral blood mononuclear cells, taken after pregnancy. The source of this sequence is a female donor in good health, enrolled as a control in a pregnancy study. The J gene is TRBJ1-5, the V gene TRBV6-5, with TRBD1 as a possible D gene (6 bases). CDR3 DNA sequence: TGTGCCAGCAGACACAGGGAAAATCAGCCCCAGCATTTT. Its protein is CASRHRENQPQHF.